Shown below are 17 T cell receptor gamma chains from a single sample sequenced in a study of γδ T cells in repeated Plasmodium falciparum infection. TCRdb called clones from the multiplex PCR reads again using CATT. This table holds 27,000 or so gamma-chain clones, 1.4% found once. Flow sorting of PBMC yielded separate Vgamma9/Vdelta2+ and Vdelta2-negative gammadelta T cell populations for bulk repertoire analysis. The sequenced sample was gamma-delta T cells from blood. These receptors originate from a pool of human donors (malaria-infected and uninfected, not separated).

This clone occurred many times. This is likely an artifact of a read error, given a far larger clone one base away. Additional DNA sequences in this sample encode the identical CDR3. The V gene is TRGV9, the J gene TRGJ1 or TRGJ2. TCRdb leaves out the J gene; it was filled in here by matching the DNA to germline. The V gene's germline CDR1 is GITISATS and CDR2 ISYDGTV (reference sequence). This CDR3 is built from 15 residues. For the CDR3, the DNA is TGTGCTTTGTGGGAGCTCCCCCCCTTTTATTATAAGAAACTCTTT. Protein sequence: CALWELPPFYYKKLF.

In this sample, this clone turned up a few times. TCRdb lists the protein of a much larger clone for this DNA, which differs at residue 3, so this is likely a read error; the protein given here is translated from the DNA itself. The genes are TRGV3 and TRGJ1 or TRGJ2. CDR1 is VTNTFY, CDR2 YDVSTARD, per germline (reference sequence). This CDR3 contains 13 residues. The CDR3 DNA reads TGTGCCATCTGGGACTACAGGTATTATAAGAAACTCTTT. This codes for CAIWDYRYYKKLF.

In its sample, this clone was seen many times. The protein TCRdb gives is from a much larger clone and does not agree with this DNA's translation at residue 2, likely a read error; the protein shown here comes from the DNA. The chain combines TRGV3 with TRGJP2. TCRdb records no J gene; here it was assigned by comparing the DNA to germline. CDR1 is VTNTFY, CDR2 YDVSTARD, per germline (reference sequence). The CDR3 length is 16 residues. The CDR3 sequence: CTTWDRGYSSDWIKTF. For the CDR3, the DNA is TGTACCACCTGGGACAGGGGGTATAGTAGTGATTGGATCAAGACGTTT.

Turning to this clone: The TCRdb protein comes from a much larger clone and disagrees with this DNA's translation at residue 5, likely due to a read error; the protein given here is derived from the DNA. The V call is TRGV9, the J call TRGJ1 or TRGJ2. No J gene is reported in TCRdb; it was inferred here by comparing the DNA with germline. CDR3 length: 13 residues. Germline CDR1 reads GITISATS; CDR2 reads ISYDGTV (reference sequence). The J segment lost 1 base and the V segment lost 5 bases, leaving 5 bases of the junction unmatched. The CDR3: CALWGPNYYKKLF. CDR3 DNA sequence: TGTGCCTTGTGGGGGCCCAATTATTATAAGAAACTCTTT.

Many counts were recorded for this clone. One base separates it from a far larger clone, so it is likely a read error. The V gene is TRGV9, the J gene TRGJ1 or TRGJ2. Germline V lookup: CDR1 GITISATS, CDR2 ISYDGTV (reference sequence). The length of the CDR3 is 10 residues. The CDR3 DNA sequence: TGCGCCTTGTGGGAGTTCGAGAAACTCTTT. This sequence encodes CALWEFEKLF.

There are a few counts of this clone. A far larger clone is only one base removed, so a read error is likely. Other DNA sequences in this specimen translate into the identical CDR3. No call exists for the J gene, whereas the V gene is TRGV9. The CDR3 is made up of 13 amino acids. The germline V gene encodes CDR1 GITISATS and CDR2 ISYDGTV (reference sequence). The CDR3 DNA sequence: TGTGCCTTGTGGGAGGTGCGGGATGGGGGTAAACTCTTT. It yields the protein CALWEVRDGGKLF.

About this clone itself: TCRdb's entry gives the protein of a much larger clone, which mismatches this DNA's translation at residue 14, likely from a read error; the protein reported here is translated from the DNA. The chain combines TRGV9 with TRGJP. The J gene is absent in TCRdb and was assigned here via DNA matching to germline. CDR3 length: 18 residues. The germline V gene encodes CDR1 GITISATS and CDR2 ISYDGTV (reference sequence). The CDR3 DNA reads TGTGCCTTGTGGGAGGGCACCCCTCAAGAGTTGGGCAAAACAATCAAGGTATTT. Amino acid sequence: CALWEGTPQELGKTIKVF.

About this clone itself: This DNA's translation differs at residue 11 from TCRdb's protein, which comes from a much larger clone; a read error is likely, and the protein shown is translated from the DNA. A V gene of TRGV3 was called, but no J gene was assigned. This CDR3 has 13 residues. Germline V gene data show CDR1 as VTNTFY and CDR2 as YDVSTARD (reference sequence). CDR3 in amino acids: CATWDRPEHKELF. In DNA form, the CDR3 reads TGTGCCACCTGGGACAGGCCGGAACATAAGGAACTCTTT.

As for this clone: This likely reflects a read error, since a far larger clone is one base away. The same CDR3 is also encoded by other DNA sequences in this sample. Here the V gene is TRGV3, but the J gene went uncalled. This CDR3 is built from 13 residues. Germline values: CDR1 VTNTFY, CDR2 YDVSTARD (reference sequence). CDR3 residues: CATWDSWYYKKLF. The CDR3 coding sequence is TGTGCCACCTGGGACTCGTGGTATTATAAAAAACTCTTT.

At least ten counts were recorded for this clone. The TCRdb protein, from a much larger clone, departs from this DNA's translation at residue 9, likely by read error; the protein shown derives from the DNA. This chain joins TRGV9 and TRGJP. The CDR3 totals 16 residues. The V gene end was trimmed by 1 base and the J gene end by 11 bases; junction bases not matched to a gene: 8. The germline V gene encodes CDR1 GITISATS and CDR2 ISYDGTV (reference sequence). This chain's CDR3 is CALWEVGEMGKKIKVF. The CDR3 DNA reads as TGTGCCTTGTGGGAGGTAGGGGAGATGGGCAAAAAAATCAAGGTATTT.

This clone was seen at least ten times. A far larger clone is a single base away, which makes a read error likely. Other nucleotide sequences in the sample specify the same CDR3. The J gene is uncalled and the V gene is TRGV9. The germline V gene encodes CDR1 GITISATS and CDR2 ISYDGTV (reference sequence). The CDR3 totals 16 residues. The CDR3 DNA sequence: TGTGCCTTGTGGGAGGTGTTAAGCTTGGGCAAAAAAATCAAGGTATTC. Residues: CALWEVLSLGKKIKVF.

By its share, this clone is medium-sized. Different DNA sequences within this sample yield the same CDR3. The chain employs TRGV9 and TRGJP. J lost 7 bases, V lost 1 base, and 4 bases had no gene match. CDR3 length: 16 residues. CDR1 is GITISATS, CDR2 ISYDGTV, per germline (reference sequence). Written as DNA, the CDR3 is TGTGCCTTGTGGGAGGTTCGCGAGTTGGGCAAAAAAATCAAGGTATTT. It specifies CALWEVRELGKKIKVF.

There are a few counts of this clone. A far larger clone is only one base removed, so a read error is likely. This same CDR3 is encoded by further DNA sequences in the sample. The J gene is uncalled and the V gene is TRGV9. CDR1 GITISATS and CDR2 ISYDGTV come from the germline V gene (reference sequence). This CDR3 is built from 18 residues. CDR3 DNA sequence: TGTGCCTTGTGGGAGGCCCAAAGTATAAGGTTGGGCAAAAAAATCAAAGTATTT. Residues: CALWEAQSIRLGKKIKVF.

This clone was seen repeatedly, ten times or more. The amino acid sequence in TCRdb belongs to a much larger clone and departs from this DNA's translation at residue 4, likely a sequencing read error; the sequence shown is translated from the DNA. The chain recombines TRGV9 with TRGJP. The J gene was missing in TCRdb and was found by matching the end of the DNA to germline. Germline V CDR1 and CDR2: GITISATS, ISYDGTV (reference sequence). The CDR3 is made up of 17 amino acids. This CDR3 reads CALREVQKELGKKIKVF. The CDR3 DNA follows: TGTGCCTTGCGGGAGGTGCAGAAAGAGTTGGGCAAAAAAATCAAGGTATTT.

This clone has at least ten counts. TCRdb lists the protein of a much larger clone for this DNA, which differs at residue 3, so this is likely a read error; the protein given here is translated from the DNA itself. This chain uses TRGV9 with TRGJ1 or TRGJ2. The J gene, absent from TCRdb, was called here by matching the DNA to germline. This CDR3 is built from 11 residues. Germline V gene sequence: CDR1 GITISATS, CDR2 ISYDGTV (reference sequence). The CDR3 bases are TGTGCCTCGTGGGAGGTACGGGAGAAACTCTTT. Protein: CASWEVREKLF.

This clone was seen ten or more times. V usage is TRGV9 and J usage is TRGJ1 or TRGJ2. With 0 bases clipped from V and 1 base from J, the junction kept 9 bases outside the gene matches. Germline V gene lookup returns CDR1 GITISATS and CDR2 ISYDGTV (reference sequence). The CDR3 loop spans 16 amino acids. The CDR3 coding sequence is TGTGCCTTGTGGGAGGTGCTTCCCCAAAATTATTATAAGAAACTCTTT. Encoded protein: CALWEVLPQNYYKKLF.

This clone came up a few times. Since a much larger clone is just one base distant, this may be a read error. Here the CDR3 reads CAAWDCSCYYKKLF. The CDR3 region has the DNA TGTGCCGCCTGGGACTGCTCCTGTTATTATAAGAAACTCTTT. The chain is built from TRGV2 and TRGJ1 or TRGJ2. No J segment appears in TCRdb, so it was assigned here by matching the sequence to germline. Per germline, CDR1 EGSNGY and CDR2 YDSYNSKV. The CDR3 is 14 amino acids.